This T cell receptor (beta chain) was captured in a study of blood T cell repertoires in COVID-19. The wider study: Italy, Spain and the United States were the sources of the convalescent and acute COVID-19 samples. The cDNA or gDNA used as material had been derived from T cells, B-cell-depleted T cells, or PBMCs.

The assay was immunoSEQ multiplex PCR, and TCRdb's table has in-frame clones only and misses some. The table includes about 77,000 clones, 90% detected once. Germline loops: CDR1 LGHNA, CDR2 YNFKEQ. This CDR3 has 14 residues. Deletions cut 1 base from V and 3 bases from J, with 9 bases between. This clone was counted only a few times. The sequenced sample was peripheral blood. The chain carries TRBV4-2 and TRBJ1-2; D not resolved. The receptor's source is an elderly woman with active or convalescent COVID-19. The CDR3 spells CASSQGERYYGYTF. DNA of the CDR3: TGTGCCAGCAGCCAAGGAGAGAGGTACTATGGCTACACCTTC.